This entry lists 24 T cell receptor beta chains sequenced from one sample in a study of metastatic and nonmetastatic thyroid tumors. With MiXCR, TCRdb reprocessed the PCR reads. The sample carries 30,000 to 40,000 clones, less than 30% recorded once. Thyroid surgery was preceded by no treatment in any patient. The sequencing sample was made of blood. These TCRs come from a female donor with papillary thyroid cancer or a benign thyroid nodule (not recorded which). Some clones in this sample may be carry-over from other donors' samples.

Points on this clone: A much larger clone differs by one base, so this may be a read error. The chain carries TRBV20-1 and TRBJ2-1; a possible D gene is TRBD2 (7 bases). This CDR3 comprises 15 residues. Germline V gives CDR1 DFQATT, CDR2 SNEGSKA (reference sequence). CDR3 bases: TGCGGTGCTAGAGAGTCGTCTAGGGGGGGGAATGAGCAGTTCTTC. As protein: CGARESSRGGNEQFF.

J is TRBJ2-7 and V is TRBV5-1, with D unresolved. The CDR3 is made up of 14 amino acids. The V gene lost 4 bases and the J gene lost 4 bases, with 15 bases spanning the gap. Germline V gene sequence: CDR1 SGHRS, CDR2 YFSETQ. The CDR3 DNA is TGCGCCAGCAGCCCGAGGAGCCCTAATTACGAGCAGTACTTC. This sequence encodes CASSPRSPNYEQYF.

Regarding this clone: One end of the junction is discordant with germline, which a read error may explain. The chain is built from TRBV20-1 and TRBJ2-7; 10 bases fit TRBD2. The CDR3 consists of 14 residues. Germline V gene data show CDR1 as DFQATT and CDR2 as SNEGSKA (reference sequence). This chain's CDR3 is CSARKLAGADDQYF. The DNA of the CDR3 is TGCAGTGCTAGGAAGCTAGCGGGGGCAGACGATCAGTACTTC.

As DNA, the CDR3 is TGTGCCAGCTGCAAAAGGGTTCCCCCAGGAGAGCAGTACTTC. Its translation is CASCKRVPPGEQYF. The chain joins TRBV11-2 to TRBJ2-7; D uncertain. The length of the CDR3 is 14 residues. CDR1 and CDR2 from the germline V gene are SGHAT and FQNNGV. Trimming took 8 bases from V and 7 from J, leaving 21 bases between them.

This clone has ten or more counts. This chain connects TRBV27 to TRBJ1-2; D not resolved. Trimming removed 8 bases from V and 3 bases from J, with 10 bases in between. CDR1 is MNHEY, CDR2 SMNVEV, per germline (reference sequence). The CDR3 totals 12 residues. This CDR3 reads CASADTYYGYTF. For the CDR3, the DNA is TGTGCCAGCGCCGACACCTACTATGGCTACACCTTC.

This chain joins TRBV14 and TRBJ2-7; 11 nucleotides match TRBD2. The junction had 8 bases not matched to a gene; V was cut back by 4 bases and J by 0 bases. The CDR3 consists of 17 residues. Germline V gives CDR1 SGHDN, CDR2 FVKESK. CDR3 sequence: CASSPRGTSGSSYEQYF. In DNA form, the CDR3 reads TGTGCCAGCAGCCCCCGAGGGACTAGCGGCTCCTCCTACGAGCAGTACTTC.

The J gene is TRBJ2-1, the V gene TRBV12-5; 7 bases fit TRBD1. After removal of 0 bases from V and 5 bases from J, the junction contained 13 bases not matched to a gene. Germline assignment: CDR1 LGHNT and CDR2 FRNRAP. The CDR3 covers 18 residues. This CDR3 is CASGLVRPGQCLNNEQFF. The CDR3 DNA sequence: TGTGCTAGTGGTTTGGTCAGGCCGGGACAGTGTCTCAACAATGAGCAGTTCTTC.

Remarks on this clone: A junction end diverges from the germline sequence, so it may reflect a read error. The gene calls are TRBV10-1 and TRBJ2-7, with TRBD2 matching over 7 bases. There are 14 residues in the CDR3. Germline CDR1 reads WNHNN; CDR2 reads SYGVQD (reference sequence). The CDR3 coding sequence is TGCGACAGCAGTGCGGGTCTAGCGGCCTACGAACAGTACTTC. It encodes CDSSAGLAAYEQYF.

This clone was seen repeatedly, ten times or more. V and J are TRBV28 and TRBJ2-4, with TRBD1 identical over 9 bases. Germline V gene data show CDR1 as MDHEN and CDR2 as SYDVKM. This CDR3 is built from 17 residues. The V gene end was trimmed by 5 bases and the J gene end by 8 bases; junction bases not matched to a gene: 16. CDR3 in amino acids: CASSHRGQGWIQDIQYF. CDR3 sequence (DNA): TGTGCCAGCAGTCACCGGGGACAGGGATGGATTCAGGACATTCAGTACTTC.

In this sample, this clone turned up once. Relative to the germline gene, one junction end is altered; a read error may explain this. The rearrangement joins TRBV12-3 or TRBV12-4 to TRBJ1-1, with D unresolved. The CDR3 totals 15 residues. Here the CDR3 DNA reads TGTCCCAGCAGTTCCATGGGCGGGATGAACAATGAAGCTTTCTTT. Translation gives CPSSSMGGMNNEAFF.

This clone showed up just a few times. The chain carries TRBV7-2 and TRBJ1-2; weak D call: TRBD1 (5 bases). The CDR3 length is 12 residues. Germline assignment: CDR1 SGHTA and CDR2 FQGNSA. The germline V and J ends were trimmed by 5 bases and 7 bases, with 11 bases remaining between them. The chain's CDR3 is CASSATGGGYTF. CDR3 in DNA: TGTGCCAGCAGCGCGACCGGGGGTGGCTACACCTTC.

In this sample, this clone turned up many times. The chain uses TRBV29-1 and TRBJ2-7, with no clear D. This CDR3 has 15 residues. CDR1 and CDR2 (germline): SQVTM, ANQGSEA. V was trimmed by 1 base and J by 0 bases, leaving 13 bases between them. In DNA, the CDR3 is TGCAGCGTTGAAGGTGGCCGGTCCAGCTCCTACGAGCAGTACTTC. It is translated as CSVEGGRSSSYEQYF.

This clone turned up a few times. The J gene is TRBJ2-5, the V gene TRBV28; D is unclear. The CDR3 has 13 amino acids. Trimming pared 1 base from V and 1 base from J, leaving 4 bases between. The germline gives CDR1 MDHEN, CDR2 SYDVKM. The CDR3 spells CASSLSGQETQYF. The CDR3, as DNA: TGTGCCAGCAGTTTATCAGGCCAAGAGACCCAGTACTTC. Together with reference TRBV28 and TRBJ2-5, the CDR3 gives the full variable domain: DVKVTQSSRYLVKRTGEKVFLECVQDMDHENMFWYRQDPGLGLRLIYFSYDVKMKEKGDIPEGYSVSREKKERFSLILESASTNQTSMYLCASSLSGQETQYFGPGTRLLVL.

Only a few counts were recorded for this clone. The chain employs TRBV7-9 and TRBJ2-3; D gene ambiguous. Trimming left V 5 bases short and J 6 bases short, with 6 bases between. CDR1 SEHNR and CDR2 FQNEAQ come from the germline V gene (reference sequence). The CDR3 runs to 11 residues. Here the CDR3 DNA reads TGTGCCAGCAGCACAATTGATACGCAGTATTTT. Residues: CASSTIDTQYF.

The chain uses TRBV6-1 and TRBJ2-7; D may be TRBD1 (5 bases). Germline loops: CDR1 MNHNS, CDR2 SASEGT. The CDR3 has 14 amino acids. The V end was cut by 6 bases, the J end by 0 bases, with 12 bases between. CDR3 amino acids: CASSPRQSSYEQYF. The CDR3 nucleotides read TGTGCCAGCAGCCCTAGACAGAGCTCCTACGAGCAGTACTTC.

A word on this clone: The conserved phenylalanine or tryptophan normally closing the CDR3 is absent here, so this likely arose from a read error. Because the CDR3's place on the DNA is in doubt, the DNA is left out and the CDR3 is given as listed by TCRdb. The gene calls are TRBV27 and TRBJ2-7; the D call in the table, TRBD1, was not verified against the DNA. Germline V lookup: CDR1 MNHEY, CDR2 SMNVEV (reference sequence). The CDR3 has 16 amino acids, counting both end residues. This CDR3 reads CASSSPKAGSSYEQSI.

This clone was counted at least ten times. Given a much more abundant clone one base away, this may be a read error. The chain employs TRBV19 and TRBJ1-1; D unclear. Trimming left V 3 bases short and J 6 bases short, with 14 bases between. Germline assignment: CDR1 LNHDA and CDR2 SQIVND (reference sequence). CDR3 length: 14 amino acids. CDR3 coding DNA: TGTGCCAGTAGTATTCTGAGAAGAGGAGCTGAAGCTTTCTTT. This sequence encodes CASSILRRGAEAFF. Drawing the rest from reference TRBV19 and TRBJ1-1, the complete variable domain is DGGITQSPKYLFRKEGQNVTLSCEQNLNHDAMYWYRQDPGQGLRLIYYSQIVNDFQKGDIAEGYSVSREKKESFPLTVTSAQKNPTAFYLCASSILRRGAEAFFGQGTRLTVV.

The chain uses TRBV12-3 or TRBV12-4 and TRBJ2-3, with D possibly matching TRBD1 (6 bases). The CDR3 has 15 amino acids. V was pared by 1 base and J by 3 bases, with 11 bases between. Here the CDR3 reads CASSLGQGPTDTQYF. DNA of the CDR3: TGTGCCAGCAGTTTAGGGCAGGGGCCAACAGATACGCAGTATTTT.

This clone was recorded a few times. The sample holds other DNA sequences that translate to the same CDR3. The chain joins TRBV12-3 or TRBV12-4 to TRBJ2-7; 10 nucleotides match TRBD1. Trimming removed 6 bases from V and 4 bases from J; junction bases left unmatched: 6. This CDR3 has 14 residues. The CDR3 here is CASSPGQGFYEQYF. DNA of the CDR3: TGTGCCAGCAGCCCGGGACAGGGGTTTTACGAGCAGTACTTC.

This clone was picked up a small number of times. The CDR3, as DNA: TGTGCCAGCAGTGCGGGCCTAGCCAGAACCAATGAGCAGTTCTTC. Protein sequence: CASSAGLARTNEQFF. The chain couples TRBV6-1 to TRBJ2-1, with a possible D match to TRBD2 (5 bases). The CDR3 length is 15 residues. The germline V gene encodes CDR1 MNHNS and CDR2 SASEGT. Trimming removed 4 bases at V and 6 bases at J, with 16 bases between.

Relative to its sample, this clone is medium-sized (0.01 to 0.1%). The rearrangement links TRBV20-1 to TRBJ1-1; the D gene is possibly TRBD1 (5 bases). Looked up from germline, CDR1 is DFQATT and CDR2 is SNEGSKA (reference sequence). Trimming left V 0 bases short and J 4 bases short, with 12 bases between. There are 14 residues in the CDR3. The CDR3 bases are TGCAGTGCTAGAGATTATAGGGGAGGCACTGAAGCTTTCTTT. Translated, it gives CSARDYRGGTEAFF.

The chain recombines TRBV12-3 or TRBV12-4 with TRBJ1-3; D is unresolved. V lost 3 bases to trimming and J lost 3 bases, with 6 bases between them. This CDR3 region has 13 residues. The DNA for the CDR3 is TGTGCCAGCAGTTTCACAGTTGGAAACACCATATATTTT. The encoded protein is CASSFTVGNTIYF.

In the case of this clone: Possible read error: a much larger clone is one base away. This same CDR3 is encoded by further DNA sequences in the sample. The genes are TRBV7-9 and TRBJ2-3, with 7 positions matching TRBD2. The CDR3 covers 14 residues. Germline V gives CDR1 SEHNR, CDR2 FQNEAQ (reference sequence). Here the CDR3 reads CASSERGSTDTQCF. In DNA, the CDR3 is TGTGCCAGCAGTGAGCGGGGCTCCACAGATACGCAGTGTTTT.

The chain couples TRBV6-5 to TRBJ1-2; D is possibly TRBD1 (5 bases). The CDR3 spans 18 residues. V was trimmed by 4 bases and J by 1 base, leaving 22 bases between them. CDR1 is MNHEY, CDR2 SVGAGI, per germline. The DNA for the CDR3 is TGTGCCAGCAGTTTTTTAACCCCTGGCAGGGAAGTTAACTATGGCTACACCTTC. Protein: CASSFLTPGREVNYGYTF.